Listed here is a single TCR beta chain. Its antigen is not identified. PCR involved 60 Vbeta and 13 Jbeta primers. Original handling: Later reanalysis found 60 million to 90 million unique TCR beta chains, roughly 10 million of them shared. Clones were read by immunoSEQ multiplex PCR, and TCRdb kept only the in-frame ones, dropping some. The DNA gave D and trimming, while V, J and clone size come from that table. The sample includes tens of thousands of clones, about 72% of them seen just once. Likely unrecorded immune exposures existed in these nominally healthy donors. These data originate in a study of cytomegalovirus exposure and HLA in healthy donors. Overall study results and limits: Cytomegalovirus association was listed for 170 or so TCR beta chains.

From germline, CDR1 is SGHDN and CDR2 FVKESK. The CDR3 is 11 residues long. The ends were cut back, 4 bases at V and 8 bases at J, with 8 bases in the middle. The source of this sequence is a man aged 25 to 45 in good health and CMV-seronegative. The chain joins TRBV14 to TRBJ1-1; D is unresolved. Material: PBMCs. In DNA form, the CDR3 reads TGTGCCAGCAGCCTGTCCCTCGAAGCTTTCTTT. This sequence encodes CASSLSLEAFF. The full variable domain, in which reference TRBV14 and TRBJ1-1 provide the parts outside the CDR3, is EAGVTQFPSHSVIEKGQTVTLRCDPISGHDNLYWYRRVMGKEIKFLLHFVKESKQDESGMPNNRFLAERTGGTYSTLKVQPAELEDSGVYFCASSLSLEAFFGQGTRLTVV.